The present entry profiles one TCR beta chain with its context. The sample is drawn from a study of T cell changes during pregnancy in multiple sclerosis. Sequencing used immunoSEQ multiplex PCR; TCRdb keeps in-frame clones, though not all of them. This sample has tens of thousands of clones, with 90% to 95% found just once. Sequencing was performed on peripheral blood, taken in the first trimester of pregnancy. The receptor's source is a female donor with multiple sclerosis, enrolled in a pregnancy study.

The CDR3 DNA follows: TGTGCCTGGATACTGGGGGCATCACCTGAAGCTTTCTTT. It yields the protein CAWILGASPEAFF. The V and J genes are TRBV30 and TRBJ1-1; TRBD1 might be the D (6 bases). From germline, CDR1 is GTSNPN and CDR2 SVGIG (reference sequence). The CDR3 length is 13 residues. The V end lost 4 bases, the J end lost 6 bases, and 15 bases lay between the germline ends.